This passage covers 21 T cell receptor beta chains from one sample sequenced in a study of blood T cell repertoires in COVID-19 (dated by TCRdb to 2019 to 2021). The receptor library was made with the immunoSEQ multiplex PCR assay. TCRdb holds this immuneACCESS table with in-frame rearrangements only. Some clones are missing; in checked studies, unresolved V genes explain under half, and the rest has no known cause. The sample records under 300,000 clones, more than 65% of which are singletons. The leading ten clones occupy around 3.6% of the sample. Material: peripheral blood. These receptors were taken from a woman aged 35 to 49 with active or convalescent COVID-19.

The chain is built from TRBV2 and TRBJ2-6; 10 nucleotides agree with TRBD1. The J segment lost 0 bases and the V segment lost 7 bases, leaving 3 bases of the junction unmatched. The germline CDR1 and CDR2 sequences are SNHLY and FYNNEI. The CDR3 is made up of 16 amino acids. The CDR3 reads CASTRDRGSGANVLTF. The CDR3 DNA reads as TGTGCCAGCACCCGGGACAGGGGCTCTGGGGCCAACGTCCTGACTTTC.

The rearrangement links TRBV5-1 to TRBJ2-7; the D gene is possibly TRBD1 (5 bases). V was pared by 0 bases and J by 10 bases, with 17 bases between. CDR1 is SGHRS, CDR2 YFSETQ, per germline. The CDR3 length is 14 residues. The CDR3 sequence: CASSLEGSHFGQYF. DNA for the CDR3: TGCGCCAGCAGCTTGGAGGGGTCCCATTTCGGACAGTACTTC. The entire variable domain, with the rest obtained from reference TRBV5-1 and TRBJ2-7, is as follows: KAGVTQTPRYLIKTRGQQVTLSCSPISGHRSVSWYQQTPGQGLQFLFEYFSETQRNKGNFPGRFSGRQFSNSRSEMNVSTLELGDSALYLCASSLEGSHFGQYFGPGTRLTVT.

V and J are TRBV11-3 and TRBJ1-5; 7 bases are a match to TRBD1. CDR1 SGHNT and CDR2 YENEEA come from the germline V gene. V dropped 7 bases and J dropped 4; count of bases not matched to a gene: 16. The CDR3 totals 17 residues. This chain's CDR3 is CASTEEGRDRCNQPQHF. The CDR3 DNA follows: TGTGCCAGCACCGAGGAGGGCCGGGACAGATGTAATCAGCCCCAGCATTTT.

This chain uses TRBV28 with TRBJ2-1, with 12 bases aligning to TRBD2. V shed 6 bases, J shed 7 bases, and the junction held 1 base outside the gene matches. This CDR3 comprises 13 residues. Germline loops: CDR1 MDHEN, CDR2 SYDVKM. The CDR3 DNA sequence: TGTGCCAGCAGGCTAGCGGGGGGGAATGAGCAGTTCTTC. It codes for CASRLAGGNEQFF.

The chain employs TRBV15 and TRBJ2-3, with 7 bases fitting TRBD2. V lost 0 bases to trimming and J lost 4 bases; unmatched junction nucleotides: 4. The CDR3 covers 15 residues. CDR1 is LNHNV and CDR2 is YYDKDF in the germline V gene (reference sequence). Here the CDR3 reads CATSRDTTSADTQYF. DNA of the CDR3: TGTGCCACCAGCAGAGACACAACTAGCGCAGATACGCAGTATTTT.

In nucleotides, the CDR3 is TGCGCCAGGAGAGTCACTTTCGGTGACACCATATATTTT. This translates into CARRVTFGDTIYF. This chain connects TRBV5-1 to TRBJ1-3, with D unresolved. The length of the CDR3 is 13 residues. V was pared by 8 bases and J by 8 bases, with 17 bases between. CDR1 SGHRS and CDR2 YFSETQ come from the germline V gene.

This clone was counted a few times. This chain uses TRBV5-6 with TRBJ2-3, with a possible D match to TRBD1 (8 bases). Germline V gene sequence: CDR1 SGHDT, CDR2 YYEEEE. The CDR3 is made up of 14 amino acids. The germline V and J ends were trimmed by 4 bases and 5 bases, with 14 bases remaining between them. CDR3 nucleotide sequence: TGTGCCAGCAGCGGGCGGGGGACAGGAGATACGCAGTATTTT. This sequence encodes CASSGRGTGDTQYF.

The rearrangement uses TRBV30 and TRBJ1-2; no clear D. The CDR3 extends over 10 amino acids. V lost 7 bases to trimming and J lost 14 bases, with 17 bases between them. From germline, CDR1 is GTSNPN and CDR2 SVGIG (reference sequence). The CDR3 is CASGAGVNTF. CDR3 DNA sequence: TGTGCCTCGGGCGCGGGTGTAAATACCTTC.

The rearrangement links TRBV27 to TRBJ2-3; no firm D call. The CDR3 length is 14 residues. Trimming shortened V by 1 base and J by 2 bases, and 7 bases separated the two germline ends. Germline loops: CDR1 MNHEY, CDR2 SMNVEV (reference sequence). In nucleotides, the CDR3 is TGTGCCAGCAGTTTATGGCAGTCCACAGATACGCAGTATTTT. Protein: CASSLWQSTDTQYF.

The chain joins TRBV2 to TRBJ1-2; TRBD1 matches 9 bases. The CDR3 has 15 amino acids. The V segment lost 5 bases and the J segment 7 bases; nucleotides outside the gene matches: 11. Germline V gene lookup returns CDR1 SNHLY and CDR2 FYNNEI. CDR3 DNA: TGTGCCAGCAGTACCATACAGGGGGCGATAAGTGGCTACACCTTC. It encodes CASSTIQGAISGYTF.

The rearrangement uses TRBV5-8 and TRBJ2-1; 7 bases match TRBD2. Germline assignment: CDR1 SGHTS and CDR2 YDEGEE. The CDR3 sequence is 16 residues long. J lost 0 bases, V lost 4 bases, and 7 bases had no gene match. The CDR3 protein is CASSLGRGSSYNEQFF. The CDR3 DNA sequence: TGTGCCAGCAGCCTGGGGCGGGGGAGCTCCTACAATGAGCAGTTCTTC.

The rearrangement joins TRBV3-1 (or the pseudogene TRBV3-2) to TRBJ2-7; no reliable D call. V lost 1 base, J lost 5 bases, and 15 bases lay in between. The V gene's germline CDR1 is LGHDT and CDR2 YNNKEL (reference sequence). The CDR3 length is 15 residues. The CDR3 is CASSQVRQEKNEQYF. CDR3 DNA: TGTGCCAGCAGCCAAGTACGCCAGGAAAAGAACGAGCAGTACTTC.

This clone came up once. This chain links TRBV7-9 with TRBJ2-6; TRBD2 might be the D (6 bases). V was trimmed by 2 bases and J by 3 bases, leaving 17 bases between them. The CDR3 length is 18 residues. Germline assignment: CDR1 SEHNR and CDR2 FQNEAQ (reference sequence). In nucleotides, the CDR3 is TGTGCCAGCAGCTTATCTCACGGGGGAAGGTTTGGGGCCAACGTCCTGACTTTC. As protein: CASSLSHGGRFGANVLTF.

The rearrangement uses TRBV11-2 and TRBJ2-7; TRBD2 aligns across 8 bases. The germline V gene has CDR1 SGHAT and CDR2 FQNNGV. Unmatched junction bases numbered 7, after V lost 7 bases and J lost 2 bases. There are 14 residues in the CDR3. The CDR3 region has the DNA TGTGCCAGCACCGCCGGGGGGGGAACCTACGAGCAGTACGTC. Its translation: CASTAGGGTYEQYV.

Details on this clone: The germline gene is not matched at one end of the junction; a read error may be the cause. J is TRBJ1-1 and V is TRBV7-3; TRBD1 agrees at 10 bases. From germline, CDR1 is SGHTA and CDR2 FQGTGA. The CDR3 loop spans 15 amino acids. CDR3 DNA: TGTGCCAGCAGTTTAATGCCGGGACAGGGGACTGAAGCTTTCTTT. Encoded protein: CASSLMPGQGTEAFF.

This chain links TRBV27 with TRBJ2-7; D gene unclear. The CDR3 covers 14 residues. The germline V and J ends were trimmed by 5 bases and 9 bases, with 20 bases remaining between them. Germline V gives CDR1 MNHEY, CDR2 SMNVEV (reference sequence). In DNA form, the CDR3 reads TGTGCCAGCAGTATGGGCCCAGGTCTCTATGGGCAGTACGTC. This sequence encodes CASSMGPGLYGQYV.

The chain carries TRBV15 and TRBJ1-6; D is unclear. With 1 base removed from V and 8 bases from J, the gap between germline ends came to 12 bases. CDR3 length: 15 amino acids. Germline-derived CDR1 and CDR2 are LNHNV and YYDKDF (reference sequence). CDR3 in DNA: TGTGCCACCAGCAGAGTAATACAGAGACATTCACCCCTCCACTTT. Protein sequence: CATSRVIQRHSPLHF.

The chain joins TRBV7-8 to TRBJ1-2; 8 nucleotides agree with TRBD1. The CDR3 loop spans 15 amino acids. Germline loops: CDR1 SGHVS, CDR2 FQNEAQ. V lost 1 base, J lost 4 bases, and 5 bases stayed unmatched. CDR3 loop: CASSLGTGWSYGYTF. The DNA for the CDR3 is TGTGCCAGCAGCTTAGGGACAGGGTGGAGCTATGGCTACACCTTC.

This chain uses TRBV5-1 with TRBJ2-7, with 9 nucleotides matching TRBD1. The CDR3 contains 15 residues. Germline V gene lookup returns CDR1 SGHRS and CDR2 YFSETQ. V lost 4 bases, J lost 2 bases, and 7 bases stayed unmatched. CDR3 sequence (DNA): TGCGCCAGCAGCGTCCGACAGGGGGAGGCCTACGAGCAGTACTTC. This translates into CASSVRQGEAYEQYF.

V and J are TRBV25-1 and TRBJ1-6; tentatively, D is TRBD1 (6 bases). Trimming left V 7 bases short and J 1 base short, with 17 bases between. The germline V gene has CDR1 MGHDK and CDR2 SYGVNS. This CDR3 contains 17 residues. The CDR3 region has the DNA TGTGCCAGCACCAGGGGCCAGGAATATTCCTATAATTCACCCCTCCACTTT. Translated: CASTRGQEYSYNSPLHF. The complete variable domain, with remaining parts taken from reference TRBV25-1 and TRBJ1-6, reads EADIYQTPRYLVIGTGKKITLECSQTMGHDKMYWYQQDPGMELHLIHYSYGVNSTEKGDLSSESTVSRIRTEHFPLTLESARPSHTSQYLCASTRGQEYSYNSPLHFGNGTRLTVT.

The chain employs TRBV6-5 and TRBJ1-1; 11 nucleotides match TRBD1. Germline trimming cut 2 bases from V and 4 bases from J; bases unmatched to any gene: 6. CDR1 is MNHEY, CDR2 SVGAGI, per germline. This CDR3 region has 16 residues. CDR3 coding DNA: TGTGCCAGCAGTTACGATGGGACAGGGGGGGCCACTGAAGCTTTCTTT. This encodes CASSYDGTGGATEAFF.